This T cell receptor (beta chain) was recovered during a study of blood T cell repertoires in COVID-19. Study at large: Donors in the United States, Italy and Spain gave samples during acute or convalescent COVID-19.

In the original analysis: Estimates of nucleated cell counts were drawn from the amplification of reference gene primers. The data were produced by immunoSEQ multiplex PCR, yet TCRdb's version contains in-frame clones alone and is incomplete. From that table come the V and J calls and clone size; the DNA was used to work out D and trimming. The sample contains 180,000 or so clones, around 83% of which appear only once. V shed 3 bases and J shed 2 bases, with 12 bases lying between them. Germline CDR1 SGHAT, CDR2 FQNNGV. The length of the CDR3 is 15 residues. Sequencing was carried out using peripheral blood. This sequence originates from a woman over 75 with acute or convalescent COVID-19. The chain employs TRBV11-2 and TRBJ2-3; D might be TRBD1 (6 bases). The CDR3 loop is CASSFSGALTDTQYF. The CDR3 DNA is TGTGCCAGCAGCTTCTCAGGGGCCCTCACAGATACGCAGTATTTT.